The 12 T cell receptor beta chains given below trace back to one sample, sequenced in a study of blood T cell repertoires in COVID-19. Sequencing was performed with immunoSEQ multiplex PCR; in TCRdb, only in-frame clones are kept and a portion is missing. The data show under 250,000 clones, nearly 90% seen once. The sequencing sample was made of peripheral blood. The receptor source for this set is a man aged 18 to 30 with active or convalescent COVID-19.

The chain employs TRBV11-2 and TRBJ2-7, with 8 nucleotides matching TRBD2. The ends lost 7 bases at V and 12 bases at J; junction bases unmatched: 17. The CDR3 is 14 amino acids. The V gene's germline CDR1 is SGHAT and CDR2 FQNNGV. For the CDR3, the DNA is TGTGCCAGCACCTCCGGGGGGGCTTTCACGACACCGTACTTC. This sequence encodes CASTSGGAFTTPYF.

The chain has TRBV10-3 and TRBJ1-3; possibly TRBD1 for D (6 bases). The CDR3 contains 16 residues. V lost 4 bases and J lost 0, with 13 bases in between. From germline, CDR1 is ENHRY and CDR2 SYGVKD. This chain's CDR3 is CAISARQGLSGNTIYF. CDR3 DNA sequence: TGTGCCATCAGTGCCCGGCAGGGGCTCTCTGGAAACACCATATATTTT.

The V gene is TRBV6-2 or TRBV6-3, the J gene TRBJ2-7, with TRBD2 matching over 11 bases. CDR3 length equals 15 residues. The V gene end was trimmed by 5 bases and the J gene end by 7 bases; junction bases not matched to a gene: 10. Germline loops: CDR1 MNHEY, CDR2 SVGEGT. CDR3 amino acids: CASSVTSGSAGEQYF. DNA for the CDR3: TGTGCCAGCAGTGTAACTAGCGGGAGTGCGGGGGAGCAGTACTTC.

The DNA of the CDR3 is TGTGCCAGTGGGACTAGCGGGAGTTCGGATACGCAGTATTTT. Protein: CASGTSGSSDTQYF. The gene calls are TRBV4-2 and TRBJ2-3, with 14 bases lining up with TRBD2. CDR3 length: 14 residues. Unmatched junction bases numbered 5, after V lost 9 bases and J lost 6 bases. The germline V gene has CDR1 LGHNA and CDR2 YNFKEQ.

The gene calls are TRBV7-2 and TRBJ2-5; TRBD1 matches at 8 bases. V trimming: 4 bases; J trimming: 8 bases; junction bases outside the gene matches: 9. Germline values: CDR1 SGHTA, CDR2 FQGNSA. CDR3 length: 14 residues. This CDR3 is CASSSTGAPATQYF. The DNA for the CDR3 is TGTGCCAGCAGCTCGACAGGGGCCCCCGCAACCCAGTACTTC.

The chain couples TRBV4-2 to TRBJ2-7, with D tentatively TRBD1 (6 bases). CDR1 is LGHNA and CDR2 is YNFKEQ in the germline V gene. V was trimmed by 3 bases and J by 0 bases, leaving 12 bases between them. CDR3 length: 15 residues. CDR3 region: CASSQEQGSSYEQYF. The CDR3 DNA reads as TGTGCCAGCAGCCAGGAACAGGGAAGCTCCTACGAGCAGTACTTC.

The chain has TRBV6-2 or TRBV6-3 and TRBJ1-2, with 8 bases that match TRBD1. With 2 bases clipped from V and 2 bases from J, the junction kept 7 bases outside the gene matches. Germline CDR1 MNHEY, CDR2 SVGEGT. The CDR3 length is 16 residues. CDR3 residues: CASSYPPGQGNYGYTF. In DNA, the CDR3 is TGTGCCAGCAGTTACCCTCCCGGACAGGGAAACTATGGCTACACCTTC.

This clone has just a few counts. The chain is built from TRBV9 and TRBJ1-2; D is ambiguous. Germline V lookup: CDR1 SGDLS, CDR2 YYNGEE. V shed 3 bases and J shed 10 bases, with 16 bases lying between them. The CDR3 contains 13 residues. Here the CDR3 reads CASSAAGSTSYTF. The CDR3 DNA reads as TGTGCCAGCAGCGCCGCCGGGTCAACCTCCTACACCTTC. The full variable domain, rest sourced from reference TRBV9 and TRBJ1-2, is DSGVTQTPKHLITATGQRVTLRCSPRSGDLSVYWYQQSLDQGLQFLIQYYNGEERAKGNILERFSAQQFPDLHSELNLSSLELGDSALYFCASSAAGSTSYTFGSGTRLTVV.

The J gene is TRBJ1-1, the V gene TRBV5-1; 8 bases map to TRBD1. The V and J ends lost 3 bases and 4 bases, in that order; junction bases with no gene match: 8. This CDR3 region has 15 residues. Per germline, CDR1 SGHRS and CDR2 YFSETQ. CDR3 amino acids: CASSSTHTGGTEAFF. CDR3 DNA: TGCGCCAGCAGCTCAACCCATACAGGGGGCACTGAAGCTTTCTTT.

Here the CDR3 reads CACGTGARYEQYF. Here the CDR3 DNA reads TGTGCCTGCGGGACAGGTGCTAGATACGAGCAGTACTTC. The chain carries TRBV30 and TRBJ2-7, with TRBD1 matching 8 bases. Trimming cost V 6 bases and J 4 bases; bases outside gene matches: 8. In germline, CDR1 is GTSNPN, CDR2 SVGIG (reference sequence). The CDR3 spans 13 residues. Variable domain in full (rest from reference TRBV30 and TRBJ2-7): SQTIHQWPATLVQPVGSPLSLECTVEGTSNPNLYWYRQAAGRGLQLLFYSVGIGQISSEVPQNLSASRPQDRQFILSSKKLLLSDSGFYLCACGTGARYEQYFGPGTRLTVT.

The genes are TRBV29-1 and TRBJ1-1, with D possibly matching TRBD1 (5 bases). This CDR3 contains 10 residues. CDR1 is SQVTM, CDR2 ANQGSEA, per germline. Deletions cut 6 bases from V and 8 bases from J, with 10 bases between. The CDR3 nucleotides are TGCAGCGTGGGGGGACCAGAAGCTTTCTTT. It codes for CSVGGPEAFF.

This chain uses TRBV28 with TRBJ1-5; TRBD1 matches 7 bases. V shed 6 bases, J shed 1 base, and the junction held 9 bases outside the gene matches. The CDR3 extends over 16 amino acids. Germline V lookup: CDR1 MDHEN, CDR2 SYDVKM. In DNA, the CDR3 is TGTGCCAGCAGCACAGGGACAGCCGTCAGCAATCAGCCCCAGCATTTT. Residues: CASSTGTAVSNQPQHF.